This paragraph covers one T cell receptor beta chain sequence. The assay was immunoSEQ multiplex PCR, and TCRdb's table has in-frame clones only and misses some. This sample yields around 50,000 clones, of which around 77% are seen a single time; less than 3.5% belongs to the top ten. The sample comes from a study of PD-1 blockade in mismatch repair-deficient tumors. Background on the study: Patients had over ten mismatch repair-deficient cancer types and were previously treated and progressing.

The TCR-sequenced patients were three responders to pembrolizumab. This TCR came from an adult with mismatch repair-deficient cancer. The specimen was PBMCs, collected before pembrolizumab treatment.

CDR3: CASSQGTRRTRGNEQFF. CDR3 coding DNA: TGTGCCAGCAGCCAAGGAACTAGGAGGACTAGAGGCAATGAGCAGTTCTTC. This rearrangement joins TRBV14 to TRBJ2-1; 7 nucleotides align to TRBD2. Germline CDR1 SGHDN, CDR2 FVKESK. V was clipped by 1 base and J by 6 bases; unmatched bases: 12. CDR3 length: 17 amino acids.